This entry is about one T cell receptor (beta chain). Its antigen is currently unknown. Some clones are missing from TCRdb's copy, which holds only in-frame ones; the method was immunoSEQ multiplex PCR. The repertoire holds roughly 250,000 clones, under 80% seen once, with over 15% in the top ten. This entry belongs to a study of cytotoxic CD8 clonotypes in ibrutinib-treated CLL. Study-level background: Productive templates averaged about 260,000 per sample, and productive rearrangements 94,082. Study results and caveats: The study found public clonotypes uncommon, contracting or stable on treatment.

CDR1 is SGHAT and CDR2 is FQNNGV in the germline V gene. The CDR3 loop spans 18 amino acids. V lost 5 bases and J lost 3, with 23 bases in between. V and J are TRBV11-2 and TRBJ2-1, with D perhaps given as TRBD1 or TRBD2 (5 bases each). The TCR sequence derives from a human donor with chronic lymphocytic leukemia. Sequences were derived from PBMCs, sampled after 24 months of ibrutinib treatment. CDR3 sequence (DNA): TGTGCCAGCAGCAATTCCCTCATCGGGGCGGCTAACTACAATGAGCAGTTCTTC. This encodes CASSNSLIGAANYNEQFF. Full variable domain (remainder filled in from reference TRBV11-2 and TRBJ2-1): EAGVAQSPRYKIIEKRQSVAFWCNPISGHATLYWYQQILGQGPKLLIQFQNNGVVDDSQLPKDRFSAERLKGVDSTLKIQPAKLEDSAVYLCASSNSLIGAANYNEQFFGPGTRLTVL.